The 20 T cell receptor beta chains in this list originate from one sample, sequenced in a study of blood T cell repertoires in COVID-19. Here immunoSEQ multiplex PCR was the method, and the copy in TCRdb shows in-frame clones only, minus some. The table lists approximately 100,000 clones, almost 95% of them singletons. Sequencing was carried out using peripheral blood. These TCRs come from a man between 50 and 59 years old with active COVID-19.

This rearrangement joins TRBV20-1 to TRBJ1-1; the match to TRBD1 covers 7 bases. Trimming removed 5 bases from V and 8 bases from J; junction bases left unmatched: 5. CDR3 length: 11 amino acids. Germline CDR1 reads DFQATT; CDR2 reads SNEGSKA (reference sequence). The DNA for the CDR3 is TGCAGTGCTCGCTTGGACAGGGAAGCTTTCTTT. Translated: CSARLDREAFF.

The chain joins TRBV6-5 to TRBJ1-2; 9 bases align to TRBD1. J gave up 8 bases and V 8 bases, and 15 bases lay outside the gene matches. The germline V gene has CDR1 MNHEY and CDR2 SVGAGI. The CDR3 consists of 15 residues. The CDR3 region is CASANSAGTGFGYTF. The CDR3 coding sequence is TGTGCCAGCGCTAATTCGGCCGGGACAGGGTTCGGCTACACCTTC.

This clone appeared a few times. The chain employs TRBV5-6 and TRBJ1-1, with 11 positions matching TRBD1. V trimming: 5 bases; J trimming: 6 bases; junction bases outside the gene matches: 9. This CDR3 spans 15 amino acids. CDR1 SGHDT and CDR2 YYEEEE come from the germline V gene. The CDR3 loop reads CASSPRTGGNSEAFF. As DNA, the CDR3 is TGTGCCAGCAGTCCCAGGACAGGGGGCAACTCTGAAGCTTTCTTT.

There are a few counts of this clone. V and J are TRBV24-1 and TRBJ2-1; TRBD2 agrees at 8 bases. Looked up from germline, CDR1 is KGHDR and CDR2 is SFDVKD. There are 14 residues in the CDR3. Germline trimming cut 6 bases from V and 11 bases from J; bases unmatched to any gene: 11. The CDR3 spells CATSKPGLDVKQFF. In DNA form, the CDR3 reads TGTGCCACCAGTAAACCGGGACTAGATGTAAAGCAGTTCTTC.

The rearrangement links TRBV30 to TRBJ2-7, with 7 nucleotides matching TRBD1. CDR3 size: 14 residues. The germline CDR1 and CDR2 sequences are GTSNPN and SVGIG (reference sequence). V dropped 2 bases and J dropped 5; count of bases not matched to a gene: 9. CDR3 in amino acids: CAWSPGGLGDEQYF. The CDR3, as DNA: TGTGCCTGGAGTCCAGGGGGTCTAGGGGACGAGCAGTACTTC.

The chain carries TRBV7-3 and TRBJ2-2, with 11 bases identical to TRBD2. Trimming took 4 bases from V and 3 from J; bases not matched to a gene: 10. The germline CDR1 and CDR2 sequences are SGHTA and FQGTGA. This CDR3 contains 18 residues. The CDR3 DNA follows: TGTGCCAGCAGCTCCCCTATAGCGGGAGGGCCTCACACCGGGGAGCTGTTTTTT. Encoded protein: CASSSPIAGGPHTGELFF.

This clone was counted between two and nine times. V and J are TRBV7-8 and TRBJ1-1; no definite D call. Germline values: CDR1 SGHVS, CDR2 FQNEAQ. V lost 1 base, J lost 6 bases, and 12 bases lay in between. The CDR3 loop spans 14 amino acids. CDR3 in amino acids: CASSLERGVPEAFF. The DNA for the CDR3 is TGTGCCAGCAGCTTAGAACGGGGTGTTCCTGAAGCTTTCTTT.

CDR3: CASSPVGTANTEAFF. CDR3 nucleotides: TGTGCCAGCAGCCCGGTTGGGACAGCGAACACTGAAGCTTTCTTT. This sequence joins TRBV5-8 and TRBJ1-1; 7 bases agree with TRBD1. Germline V gives CDR1 SGHTS, CDR2 YDEGEE. The V and J ends lost 4 bases and 1 base, in that order; junction bases with no gene match: 7. The CDR3 contains 15 residues.

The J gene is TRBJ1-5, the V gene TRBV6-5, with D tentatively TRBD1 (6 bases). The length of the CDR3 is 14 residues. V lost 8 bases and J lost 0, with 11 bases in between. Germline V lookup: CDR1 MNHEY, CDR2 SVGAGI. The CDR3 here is CASGARGSNQPQHF. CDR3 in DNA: TGTGCCAGCGGCGCCAGGGGTAGCAATCAGCCCCAGCATTTT.

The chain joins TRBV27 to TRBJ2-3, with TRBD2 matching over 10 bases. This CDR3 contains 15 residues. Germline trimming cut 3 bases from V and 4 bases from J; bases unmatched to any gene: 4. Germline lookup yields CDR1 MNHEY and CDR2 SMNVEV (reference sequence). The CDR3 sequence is CASSFASGRPDTQYF. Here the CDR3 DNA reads TGTGCCAGCAGTTTCGCTAGCGGGAGACCAGATACGCAGTATTTT.

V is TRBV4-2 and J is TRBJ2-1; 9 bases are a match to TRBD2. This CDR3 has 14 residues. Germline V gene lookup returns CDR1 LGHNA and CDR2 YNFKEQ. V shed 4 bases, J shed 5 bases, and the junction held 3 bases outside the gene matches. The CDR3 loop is CASSRTSDNNEQFF. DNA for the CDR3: TGTGCCAGCAGCCGGACTAGCGACAACAATGAGCAGTTCTTC.

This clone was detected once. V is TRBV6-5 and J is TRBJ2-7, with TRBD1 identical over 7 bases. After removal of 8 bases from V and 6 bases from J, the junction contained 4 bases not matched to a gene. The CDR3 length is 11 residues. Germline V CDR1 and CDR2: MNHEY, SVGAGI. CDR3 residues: CASSSGGEQYF. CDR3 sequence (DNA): TGTGCCAGCTCCTCAGGGGGCGAGCAGTACTTC.

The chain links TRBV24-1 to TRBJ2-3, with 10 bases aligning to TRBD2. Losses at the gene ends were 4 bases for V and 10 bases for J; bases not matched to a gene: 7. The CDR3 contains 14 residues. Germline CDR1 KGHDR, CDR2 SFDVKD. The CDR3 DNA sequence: TGTGCCACCAGTGAAGTCCTAGCGGGAGCTCCGCAGTATTTT. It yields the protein CATSEVLAGAPQYF.

The CDR3 sequence is CASSPWDRGTYEQYF. As DNA, the CDR3 is TGTGCCAGCAGTCCCTGGGACAGGGGCACCTACGAGCAGTACTTC. The chain has TRBV27 and TRBJ2-7, with TRBD1 identical over 10 bases. Looked up from germline, CDR1 is MNHEY and CDR2 is SMNVEV (reference sequence). The CDR3 has 15 residues. Unmatched junction bases numbered 6, after V lost 5 bases and J lost 2 bases.

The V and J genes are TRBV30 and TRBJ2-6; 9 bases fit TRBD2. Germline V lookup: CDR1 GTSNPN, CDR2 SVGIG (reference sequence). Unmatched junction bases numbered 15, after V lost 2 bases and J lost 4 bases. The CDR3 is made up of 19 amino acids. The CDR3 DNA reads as TGTGCCTGGAGTAGGTCTAGCGGGACTTTTTCTGGCGGGGCCAACGTCCTGACTTTC. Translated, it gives CAWSRSSGTFSGGANVLTF.

The chain's CDR3 is CASSLTSGSNEQYF. The CDR3 region has the DNA TGTGCCAGCAGCTTAACTAGCGGGAGCAACGAGCAGTACTTC. The rearrangement links TRBV11-2 to TRBJ2-7; 11 nucleotides line up with TRBD2. The CDR3 contains 14 residues. J gave up 5 bases and V 2 bases, and 2 bases lay outside the gene matches. CDR1 and CDR2 from the germline V gene are SGHAT and FQNNGV. The full variable domain, rest sourced from reference TRBV11-2 and TRBJ2-7, is EAGVAQSPRYKIIEKRQSVAFWCNPISGHATLYWYQQILGQGPKLLIQFQNNGVVDDSQLPKDRFSAERLKGVDSTLKIQPAKLEDSAVYLCASSLTSGSNEQYFGPGTRLTVT.

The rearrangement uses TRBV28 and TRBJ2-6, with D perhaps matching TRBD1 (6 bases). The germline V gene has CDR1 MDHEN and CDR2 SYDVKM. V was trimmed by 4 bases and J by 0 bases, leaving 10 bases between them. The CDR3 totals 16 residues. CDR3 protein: CASSSTGLSGANVLTF. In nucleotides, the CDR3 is TGTGCCAGCAGTTCTACAGGGCTCTCTGGGGCCAACGTCCTGACTTTC.

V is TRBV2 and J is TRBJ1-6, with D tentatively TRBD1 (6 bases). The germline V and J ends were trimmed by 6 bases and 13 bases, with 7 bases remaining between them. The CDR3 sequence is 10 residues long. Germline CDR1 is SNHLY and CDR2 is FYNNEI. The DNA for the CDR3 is TGTGCCAGCAGGGACAGTCCCCTCCACTTT. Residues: CASRDSPLHF.

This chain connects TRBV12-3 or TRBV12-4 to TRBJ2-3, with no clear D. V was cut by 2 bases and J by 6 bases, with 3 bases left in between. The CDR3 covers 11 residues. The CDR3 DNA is TGTGCCAGCAGTTTATCGGATACGCAGTATTTT. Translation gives CASSLSDTQYF.

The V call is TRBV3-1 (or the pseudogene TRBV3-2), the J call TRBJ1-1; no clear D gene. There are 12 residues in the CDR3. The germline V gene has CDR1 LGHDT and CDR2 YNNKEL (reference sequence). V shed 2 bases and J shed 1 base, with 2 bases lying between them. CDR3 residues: CASSQQNTEAFF. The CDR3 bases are TGTGCCAGCAGCCAACAGAACACTGAAGCTTTCTTT.